Below, 8 T cell receptor beta chains from the same sample are listed, as sequenced in a study of human T cells and chemical hapten exposure. Each CDR3 protein is one row after TCRdb ran MiXCR on the RACE reads. Here the sample spans roughly 100,000 distinct CDR3 sequences, less than 45% being singletons. Time point of the sample: patch test 3, about 24 weeks after DPC sensitization. Documented treatment: therapeutic diphenylcyclopropenone sensitization with weekly scalp DPC. The starting material was whole blood, obtained in connection with sensitization to the hapten diphenylcyclopropenone (DPC). These receptors were obtained from a man aged 35 to 55 with alopecia areata. Some clones in this sample may be carry-over from other donors' samples.

The genes are TRBV10-3 and TRBJ2-1; 13 bases match TRBD2. The germline V gene encodes CDR1 ENHRY and CDR2 SYGVKD. CDR3 size: 15 residues. The junction had 2 bases not matched to a gene; V was cut back by 6 bases and J by 3 bases. The DNA for the CDR3 is TGTGCCATCAGCGGACTAGCGGGAGTCTACAATGAGCAGTTCTTC. Translation gives CAISGLAGVYNEQFF.

The J gene is TRBJ2-3, the V gene TRBV28, with D possibly being TRBD1 (5 bases). The CDR3 has 14 amino acids. From germline, CDR1 is MDHEN and CDR2 SYDVKM. With 3 bases removed from V and 8 bases from J, the gap between germline ends came to 15 bases. CDR3 sequence: CASSFPRQFPTQYF. The CDR3 DNA sequence: TGTGCCAGCAGTTTCCCGAGACAGTTTCCTACGCAGTATTTT.

The V call is TRBV20-1, the J call TRBJ2-3, with 9 bases matching TRBD2. The ends lost 5 bases at V and 6 bases at J; junction bases unmatched: 9. Per the germline V gene, CDR1 is DFQATT and CDR2 is SNEGSKA (reference sequence). This CDR3 contains 14 residues. CDR3 coding DNA: TGCAGTGCTCGGGGTCTAGCGGGGCCTGATACGCAGTATTTT. Translated, it gives CSARGLAGPDTQYF.

The CDR3 reads CASSLNEGSNTQYF. The CDR3 DNA sequence: TGCGCCAGCAGCTTGAATGAGGGATCTAATACGCAGTATTTT. V usage is TRBV5-1 and J usage is TRBJ2-3, with a tentative D call TRBD2 (5 bases). Trimming removed 1 base from V and 7 bases from J, with 13 bases in between. The germline CDR1 and CDR2 sequences are SGHRS and YFSETQ. The CDR3 has 14 amino acids.

The V call is TRBV5-1, the J call TRBJ2-3; TRBD1 might be the D (6 bases). CDR3 length: 15 residues. V lost 0 bases and J lost 4, with 12 bases in between. Germline CDR1 reads SGHRS; CDR2 reads YFSETQ. The CDR3 DNA is TGCGCCAGCAGCTTGGCCGGCAGGGGAGCAGATACGCAGTATTTT. This gives the protein CASSLAGRGADTQYF.

V usage is TRBV9 and J usage is TRBJ2-1; D is undetermined. The CDR3 has 11 amino acids. The V gene's germline CDR1 is SGDLS and CDR2 YYNGEE. V was trimmed by 0 bases and J by 9 bases, leaving 4 bases between them. The CDR3 DNA sequence: TGTGCCAGCAGCGTAGCGGGTGAGCAGTTCTTC. Residues: CASSVAGEQFF.

J is TRBJ2-5 and V is TRBV20-1; 11 positions match TRBD2. Looked up from germline, CDR1 is DFQATT and CDR2 is SNEGSKA (reference sequence). With V trimmed by 0 bases and J by 2 bases, 8 bases remained unmatched. The CDR3 totals 17 residues. The CDR3 DNA sequence: TGCAGTGCTAGAGATGGACTAGCGGGCTTAATTCAAGAGACCCAGTACTTC. Translating it yields CSARDGLAGLIQETQYF.

This clonotype was seen only a few times. The chain has TRBV29-1 and TRBJ2-7; 9 positions match TRBD2. This CDR3 is built from 12 residues. V was clipped by 6 bases and J by 2 bases; unmatched bases: 2. Germline CDR1 reads SQVTM; CDR2 reads ANQGSEA. The CDR3 reads CSVGGRAYEQYF. The CDR3 DNA follows: TGCAGCGTGGGCGGGAGGGCCTACGAGCAGTACTTC.